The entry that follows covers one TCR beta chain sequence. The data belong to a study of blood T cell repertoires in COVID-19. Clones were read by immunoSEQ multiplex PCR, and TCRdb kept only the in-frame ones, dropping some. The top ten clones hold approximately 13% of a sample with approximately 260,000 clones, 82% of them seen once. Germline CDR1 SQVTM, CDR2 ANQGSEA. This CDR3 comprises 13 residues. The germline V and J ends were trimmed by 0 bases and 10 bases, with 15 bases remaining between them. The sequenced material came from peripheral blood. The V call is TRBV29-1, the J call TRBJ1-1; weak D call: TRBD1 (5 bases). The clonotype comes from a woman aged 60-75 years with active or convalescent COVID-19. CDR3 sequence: CSVEDTSGTRAFF. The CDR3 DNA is TGCAGCGTTGAAGATACTTCGGGGACTCGAGCTTTCTTT.